This TCR beta chain emerged from a study of cytomegalovirus exposure and HLA in healthy donors. Notes on the study in general: Generally TCR sequences proved uncommon, though certain public TCRs appeared in numerous donors. At a 0.05 false discovery rate, a later analysis found approximately 17,000 TCR beta sequences to be associated with HLA alleles. Presence/absence analyses treated sequencing depth as roughly uniform across donors.

This CDR3 is 14 amino acids long. V lost 5 bases, J lost 8 bases, and 16 bases lay in between. Germline V CDR1 and CDR2: SGHAT, FQNNGV. Everyone who donated was a healthy bone marrow donor. Primers: 60 Vbeta forward and 13 Jbeta reverse. The data were produced by immunoSEQ multiplex PCR, yet TCRdb's version contains in-frame clones alone and is incomplete. The table shows about 160,000 clones, with 65% to 85% occurring only once. In regard to this clone: What it binds is unknown.

This sequence joins TRBV11-2 and TRBJ2-1, with D possibly TRBD1 on 5 matching bases. The sequence derives from a man in his forties in good health and CMV-seropositive. The sequencing sample was made of PBMCs. The CDR3 reads CASSVVPGRDEQFF. The CDR3 DNA follows: TGTGCCAGCAGCGTCGTTCCGGGCAGGGATGAGCAGTTCTTC.